This T cell receptor (beta chain) came from a study of blood T cell repertoires in COVID-19. Study summary: Material from acute and convalescent COVID-19 was sourced from the United States, Italy and Spain. T cells, B-cell-depleted T cells, or PBMCs supplied cDNA or gDNA.

In the authors' methods: Amplification from reference gene primers served as the basis for estimated nucleated cell counts. Clones were read by immunoSEQ multiplex PCR, and TCRdb kept only the in-frame ones, dropping some. V, J and clone size are taken as reported in that table, and D and trimming were inferred from the DNA itself. The repertoire consists of 90,000 or so clones, with approximately 83% occurring once and the leading ten covering about 4%. This CDR3 region has 16 residues. Losses at the gene ends were 0 bases for V and 7 bases for J; bases not matched to a gene: 8. Germline V gene lookup returns CDR1 LGHNA and CDR2 YNFKEQ.

Source material: peripheral blood. The receptor was isolated from a man in his 60s with acute or convalescent COVID-19. V and J are TRBV4-2 and TRBJ1-2, with 10 bases aligning to TRBD1. CDR3 DNA: TGTGCCAGCAGCCAAGAGGAGGGACAGGGGAGGTCTGGCTACACCTTC. Translation gives CASSQEEGQGRSGYTF.